This T cell receptor beta chain was captured by sequencing in a study of blood T cell repertoires in COVID-19. CDR1 is SNHLY, CDR2 FYNNEI, per germline. The CDR3 loop spans 12 amino acids. The germline V and J ends were trimmed by 5 bases and 8 bases, with 12 bases remaining between them. Produced via immunoSEQ multiplex PCR; TCRdb's table is partial and in-frame only. The data hold about 210,000 clones, with 85% observed a single time. This chain links TRBV2 with TRBJ1-2; possibly TRBD1 for D (6 bases). The receptor's source is a man aged 35-49 years who had recovered from COVID-19. The material sequenced was PBMCs or T cells enriched from blood (not recorded which). CDR3 nucleotide sequence: TGTGCCAGCAGTCGCCATGGGGGCGGCTACACCTTC. Encoded protein: CASSRHGGGYTF. Complete variable domain (other parts from reference TRBV2 and TRBJ1-2): EPEVTQTPSHQVTQMGQEVILRCVPISNHLYFYWYRQILGQKVEFLVSFYNNEISEKSEIFDDQFSVERPDGSNFTLKIRSTKLEDSAMYFCASSRHGGGYTFGSGTRLTVV.